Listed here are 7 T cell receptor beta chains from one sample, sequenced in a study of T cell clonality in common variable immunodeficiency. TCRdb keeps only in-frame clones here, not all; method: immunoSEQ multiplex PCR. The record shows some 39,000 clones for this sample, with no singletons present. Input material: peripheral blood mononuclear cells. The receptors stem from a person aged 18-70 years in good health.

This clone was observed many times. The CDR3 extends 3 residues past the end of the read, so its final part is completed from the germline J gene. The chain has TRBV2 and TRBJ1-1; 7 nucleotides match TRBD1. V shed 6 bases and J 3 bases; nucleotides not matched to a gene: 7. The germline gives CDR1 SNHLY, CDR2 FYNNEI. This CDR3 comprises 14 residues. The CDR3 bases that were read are TGTGCCAGCAGATATGACAGGGTGGACACTGAA. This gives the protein CASRYDRVDTE. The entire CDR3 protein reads CASRYDRVDTEAFF.

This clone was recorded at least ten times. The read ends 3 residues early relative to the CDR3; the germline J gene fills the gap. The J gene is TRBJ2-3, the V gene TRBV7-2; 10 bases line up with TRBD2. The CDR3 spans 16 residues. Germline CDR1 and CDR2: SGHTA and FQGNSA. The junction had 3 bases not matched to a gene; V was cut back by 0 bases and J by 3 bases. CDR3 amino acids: CASSLALAGSTDTQYF. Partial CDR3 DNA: TGTGCCAGCAGCTTAGCACTAGCGGGATCGACAGATACG.

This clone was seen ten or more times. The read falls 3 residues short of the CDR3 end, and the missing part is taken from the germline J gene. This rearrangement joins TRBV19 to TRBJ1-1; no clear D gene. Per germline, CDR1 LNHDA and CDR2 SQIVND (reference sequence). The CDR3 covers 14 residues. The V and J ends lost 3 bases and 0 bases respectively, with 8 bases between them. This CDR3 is CASSISQLNTEAFF. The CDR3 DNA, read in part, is TGTGCCAGTAGTATCAGTCAATTGAACACTGAA.

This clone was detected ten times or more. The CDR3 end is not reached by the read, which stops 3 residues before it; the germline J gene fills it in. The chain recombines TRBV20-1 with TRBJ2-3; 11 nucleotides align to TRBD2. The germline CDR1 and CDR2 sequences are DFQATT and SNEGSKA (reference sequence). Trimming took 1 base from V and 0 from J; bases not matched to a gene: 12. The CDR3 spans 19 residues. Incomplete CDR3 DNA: TGCAGTGCTAGAGGCCCACTAGCGGGAGCGATCTCTAGCACAGATACG. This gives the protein CSARGPLAGAISSTDT. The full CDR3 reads CSARGPLAGAISSTDTQYF.

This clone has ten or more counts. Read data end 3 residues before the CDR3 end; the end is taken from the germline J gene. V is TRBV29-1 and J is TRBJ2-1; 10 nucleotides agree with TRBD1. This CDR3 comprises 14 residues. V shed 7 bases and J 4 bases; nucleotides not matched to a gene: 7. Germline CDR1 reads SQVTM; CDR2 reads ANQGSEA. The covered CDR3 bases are TGCAGCGACGCTGACAGGGGGCGGTACAATGAG. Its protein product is CSDADRGRYNE. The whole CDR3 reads CSDADRGRYNEQFF.

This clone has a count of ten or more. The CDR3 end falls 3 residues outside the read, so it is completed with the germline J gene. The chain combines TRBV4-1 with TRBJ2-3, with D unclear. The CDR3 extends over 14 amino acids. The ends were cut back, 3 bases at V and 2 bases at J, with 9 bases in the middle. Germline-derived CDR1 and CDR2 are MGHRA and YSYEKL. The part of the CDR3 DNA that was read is TGCGCCAGCAGCCATCGGGTGTTCACAGATACG. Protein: CASSHRVFTDT. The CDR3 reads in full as CASSHRVFTDTQYF.

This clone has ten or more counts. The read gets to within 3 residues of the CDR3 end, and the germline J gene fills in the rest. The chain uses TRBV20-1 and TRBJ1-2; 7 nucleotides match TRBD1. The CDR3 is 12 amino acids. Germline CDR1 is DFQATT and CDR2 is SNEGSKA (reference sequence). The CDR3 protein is CSAGRGPGGYTF. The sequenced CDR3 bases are TGCAGTGCTGGAAGGGGGCCTGGCGGC.